These 6 T cell receptor beta chains share one sample of origin, sequenced in a study of cytomegalovirus exposure and HLA in healthy donors. Measured with immunoSEQ multiplex PCR; TCRdb has only the in-frame clones, and not every one. This table holds tens of thousands of clones, about 92% found once. The sample consisted of PBMCs. The source of these receptors is a man in his late teens or twenties in good health and CMV-seronegative.

The chain combines TRBV7-8 with TRBJ1-1; 7 bases line up with TRBD1. Germline loops: CDR1 SGHVS, CDR2 FQNEAQ. Trimming took 5 bases from V and 1 from J; bases not matched to a gene: 13. This CDR3 comprises 17 residues. This chain's CDR3 is CASSPISSGQQNTEAFF. In DNA form, the CDR3 reads TGTGCCAGCAGCCCAATCTCGTCGGGACAGCAGAACACTGAAGCTTTCTTT.

The J gene is TRBJ1-5, the V gene TRBV5-8; possibly TRBD1 for D (5 bases). CDR1 SGHTS and CDR2 YDEGEE come from the germline V gene. The CDR3 is made up of 14 amino acids. Between the trimmed V and J ends, which lost 4 bases and 6 bases, there was a span of 14 bases. CDR3 loop: CASSPRVWIQPQHF. CDR3 coding DNA: TGTGCCAGCAGCCCCAGGGTATGGATTCAGCCCCAGCATTTT.

The chain links TRBV2 to TRBJ2-2; TRBD1 matches 9 bases. J lost 1 base, V lost 10 bases, and 7 bases had no gene match. This CDR3 is 15 amino acids long. Germline loops: CDR1 SNHLY, CDR2 FYNNEI. The CDR3 is CAIRYRGRNTGELFF. The CDR3 DNA reads as TGTGCCATACGCTACAGGGGGCGGAACACCGGGGAGCTGTTTTTT.

V and J are TRBV2 and TRBJ1-2; D gene ambiguous. The CDR3 totals 12 residues. The germline CDR1 and CDR2 sequences are SNHLY and FYNNEI. V was pared by 4 bases and J by 7 bases, with 10 bases between. The CDR3, as DNA: TGTGCCAGCAGTGCCCAGGTCCCTGGCTACACCTTC. This encodes CASSAQVPGYTF.

The rearrangement joins TRBV7-9 to TRBJ2-5; 13 bases align to TRBD2. Germline CDR1 reads SEHNR; CDR2 reads FQNEAQ (reference sequence). The CDR3 consists of 19 residues. Losses at the gene ends were 5 bases for V and 1 base for J; bases not matched to a gene: 13. The chain's CDR3 is CASSHVPGLAGRIQETQYF. The CDR3 DNA reads as TGTGCCAGCAGCCATGTCCCGGGACTAGCGGGGAGGATCCAAGAGACCCAGTACTTC.

This rearrangement joins TRBV18 to TRBJ2-1, with a tentative D call TRBD2 (6 bases). Trimming left V 2 bases short and J 15 bases short, with 20 bases between. Germline CDR1 and CDR2: KGHSH and LQKENI. This CDR3 spans 14 amino acids. CDR3 nucleotide sequence: TGTGCCAGCTCACCAGTGGGTACGGGGGTTAGCAGGTTCTTC. The encoded protein is CASSPVGTGVSRFF.